These 3 T cell receptor beta chains were sequenced from one sample in a study of T cell responses to AZD1222 COVID-19 vaccine. The table came from immunoSEQ multiplex PCR; TCRdb's copy has only in-frame clones and leaves some out. The repertoire holds some 120,000 clones, with 93% as singletons. Sequenced material: peripheral blood, taken on day 0 of AZD1222 vaccination. All receptors come from an adult in good health.

V gene TRBV5-1 combines with J gene TRBJ2-7; D is unresolved. Germline CDR1 is SGHRS and CDR2 is YFSETQ. V lost 6 bases to trimming and J lost 2 bases, with 15 bases between them. CDR3 size: 14 residues. The chain's CDR3 is CASNPDDPTYEQYF. In DNA form, the CDR3 reads TGCGCCAGCAACCCGGACGACCCAACCTACGAGCAGTACTTC.

This clone has just a few counts. The CDR3 spells CASSRGQYNSPLHF. Here the CDR3 DNA reads TGTGCCAGCAGCCGCGGACAGTATAATTCACCCCTCCACTTT. V usage is TRBV28 and J usage is TRBJ1-6; a weak D match, TRBD1 (6 bases). The germline V gene has CDR1 MDHEN and CDR2 SYDVKM. V was pared by 6 bases and J by 4 bases, with 10 bases between. The CDR3 extends over 14 amino acids.

This sequence joins TRBV4-2 and TRBJ2-7; 8 bases map to TRBD1. The CDR3 spans 16 residues. Germline trimming cut 0 bases from V and 2 bases from J; bases unmatched to any gene: 6. Germline V gene data show CDR1 as LGHNA and CDR2 as YNFKEQ. DNA of the CDR3: TGTGCCAGCAGCCAAGATTTAGGGACAGGAGCCTACGAGCAGTACTTC. Translating it yields CASSQDLGTGAYEQYF.